This is a list of T cell receptor beta chains from one sample in a study of T cells expressing NK-cell markers. TCRdb reanalyzed the 5' RACE reads, giving one entry per CDR3 protein sequence and no DNA. The sample includes about 160,000 distinct CDR3 sequences. What was sequenced was blood T cells: a sorted CD56 or NKG2C T cell subset, CD4+ or CD8+ T cells, or bulk PBMC T cells (not recorded which). These receptors all stem from a woman aged 18 to 75 in good health. The CDR3 runs from the conserved cysteine through the conserved F or W. Fields, in order: J gene, V gene, CDR3 protein.

>TRBJ2-7|TRBV7-8
CASSPVGAEQYF
>TRBJ1-6|TRBV5-5
CASSLKWDSYNSPLHF
>TRBJ2-2|TRBV20-1
CSARDRVTGATGELFF
>TRBJ1-1|TRBV5-1
CASSPPGQFEAFF
>TRBJ1-5|TRBV7-2
CASSSGLISNQPQHF
>TRBJ2-2|TRBV7-9
CASSLADVYTGELFF
>TRBJ1-2|TRBV12-3/TRBV12-4
CASSLGGRNGYTF
>TRBJ2-5|TRBV9
CASSPQSSGSEETQYF
>TRBJ2-7|TRBV7-9
CASSFGRDSYEQYF
>TRBJ2-7|TRBV3-1
CASSQSGKYEQYF
>TRBJ2-3|TRBV5-5
CASSPPPRGPLTDTQYF
>TRBJ2-3|TRBV9
CASSVERDTQYF
>TRBJ2-7|TRBV5-6
CASSFTVGGGAYEQYF
>TRBJ2-7|TRBV5-1
CASSSQGQGTSYEQYF
>TRBJ1-2|TRBV12-3/TRBV12-4
CASRRQGNYGYTF
>TRBJ2-1|TRBV20-1
CSARDREGVSYNEQFF
>TRBJ2-3|TRBV4-2
CASSQDEGLAGIRGITQYF
>TRBJ2-5|TRBV20-1
CSARAGGVMRRETQYF
>TRBJ2-7|TRBV20-1
CSATLAGGFSYEQYF
>TRBJ2-3|TRBV12-3/TRBV12-4
CASSSREAGDTQYF
>TRBJ2-3|TRBV5-6
CASSTAGTDTQYF
>TRBJ1-6|TRBV5-1
CASSFENSPLHF
>TRBJ1-1|TRBV20-1
CRARFGGRGAEAFF
>TRBJ2-2|TRBV30
CAGAGSGGWFTGELFF
>TRBJ1-5|TRBV3-1
CASSQYRDQPQHF
>TRBJ1-5|TRBV12-3/TRBV12-4
CASSGTGGGQPQHF
>TRBJ2-7|TRBV29-1
CSVEGTGGSSYEQYF
>TRBJ1-1|TRBV3-1
CASSQIQPNTEAFF
>TRBJ1-2|TRBV29-1
CSVNNNYGYTF
>TRBJ2-6|TRBV3-1
CASSQDRGSGANVLTF
>TRBJ2-7|TRBV7-2
CASRDRYLGREQYF